This T cell receptor (beta chain) was recorded in a study of blood T cell repertoires in COVID-19. Across the whole study: Samples came from the United States, Italy and Spain, spanning acute and convalescent COVID-19.

Living in 24 US areas, the participants were between about 18 and 100 years of age. Clinical history as reported by participants underpinned cohort assignment. Cohort 3 donors counted as recovered after two negative PCRs, clearance, or resolved symptoms. The assay was immunoSEQ multiplex PCR, and TCRdb's table has in-frame clones only and misses some. The table shows about 250,000 clones, with about 88% occurring only once. Germline V gives CDR1 KGHSH, CDR2 LQKENI. There are 18 residues in the CDR3. V lost 3 bases to trimming and J lost 6 bases; unmatched junction nucleotides: 12. The sequence was obtained from a woman aged 50 to 60 who had recovered from COVID-19. This chain joins TRBV18 and TRBJ1-6; 9 bases map to TRBD1. Source material: PBMCs or T cells enriched from blood (not recorded which). The CDR3 region has the DNA TGTGCCAGCTCACCGGTTGAAACGGGACAGGGTGGTAATTCACCCCTCCACTTT. Translation: CASSPVETGQGGNSPLHF. Supplemented by reference TRBV18 and TRBJ1-6, the full variable domain reads NAGVMQNPRHLVRRRGQEARLRCSPMKGHSHVYWYRQLPEEGLKFMVYLQKENIIDESGMPKERFSAEFPKEGPSILRIQQVVRGDSAAYFCASSPVETGQGGNSPLHFGNGTRLTVT.